This T cell receptor beta chain was profiled in a study of T cell clusters in autoimmune cytopenias. Study in general: Per sample, median TRB depth was roughly 50,000 reads, yielding a median roughly 2,000 distinct clonotypes. General study results and limits: A dominant lymphoma-associated repertoire apparently masked the cluster-lack signature in secondary cytopenia versus chronic lymphocytic leukemia. Compared with active autoimmune hepatitis patients, healthy donors showed approximately 3.3-fold more exclusive TRB clusters.

A remark on this clonotype: Its antigen is unidentified.

The CDR3 loop spans 15 amino acids. CDR1 is SGHKS, CDR2 YYEKEE, per germline (reference sequence). Roughly 40,000 genome equivalents of blood DNA were amplified for TRB. One tube held mixed TRB-A and TRB-B primer pools for touch-down PCR. Following a re-call of the multiplex PCR reads, TCRdb has one entry per CDR3 protein and lacks DNA. This repertoire includes some 6,900 distinct CDR3 sequences. This sample was shared with a second study, whose subject was T cell repertoires in aging, cancer and after chemotherapy. Turning to that study: No conclusions about immunological memory after chemotherapy can be drawn from the repertoire data.

The sequence derives from a human donor in good health. The V and J genes are TRBV5-5 and TRBJ2-7; TCRdb's D gene call, TRBD1, goes unchecked for lack of DNA. The source material was peripheral blood. The CDR3 region is CASSLTGAQGYEQYF.